This T cell receptor (beta chain) was found in a study of blood T cells in healthy people across ages. At the level of the study: With template switching, about one barcoded beta molecule was captured per two T cells. General study findings and limits: Compared with aged donors, long-lived donors showed fewer expanded clones, suggesting selection.

A remark on this clonotype: The antigen remains undetermined.

Each donor gave approximately 9.1 milliliters of peripheral blood. Germline CDR1 and CDR2: MNHEY and SVGAGI. The CDR3 has 15 amino acids. V dropped 4 bases and J dropped 12 bases, with 19 bases sitting between them. A sample-barcoded 5' primer and a J-beta primer mix were used in a second PCR of roughly 7 to 12 cycles. TCRdb called the 5' RACE reads again in MiXCR, with one record for every CDR3 protein. The data contain approximately 400,000 distinct CDR3 sequences, about 52% of them singletons. The receptor was isolated from a man between 60 and 75 years old in good health. The sequenced sample was blood. The chain uses TRBV6-5 and TRBJ1-6; D may be TRBD1 (6 bases). CDR3 protein: CASSFTGTTSRPLHF. The CDR3 DNA reads TGTGCCAGCAGTTTTACCGGGACAACGTCGCGACCCCTCCACTTT.